The source of this T cell receptor (beta chain) is a study of OX40 agonist ivuxolimab in advanced cancers. Study information: The mean age was roughly 60 years, ranging from roughly 23 to 79, with approximately 83% of participants male.

Sequencing was performed with immunoSEQ multiplex PCR; in TCRdb, only in-frame clones are kept and a portion is missing. The data hold roughly 140,000 clones, with 90% to 95% observed a single time. Deletions cut 3 bases from V and 7 bases from J, with 12 bases between. Germline V gives CDR1 MDHEN, CDR2 SYDVKM. The CDR3 loop spans 13 amino acids. Autoimmune disease history or systemic immunosuppression led to patient exclusion. Study-wide results and caveats: Expanded peripheral T cell antigen specificity was not determined.

As to this clone: Its antigen is unknown.

The rearrangement links TRBV28 to TRBJ2-5, with D perhaps TRBD1 (7 bases). The origin of this receptor is an adult with an advanced solid tumor such as melanoma, head and neck, liver or kidney cancer. The sample consisted of CD4+ or CD8+ T cells sorted from blood, taken in a trial of the OX40 agonist ivuxolimab. CDR3 nucleotide sequence: TGTGCCAGCAGTTTGCAGGGGGGTCGGACCCAGTACTTC. As protein: CASSLQGGRTQYF.